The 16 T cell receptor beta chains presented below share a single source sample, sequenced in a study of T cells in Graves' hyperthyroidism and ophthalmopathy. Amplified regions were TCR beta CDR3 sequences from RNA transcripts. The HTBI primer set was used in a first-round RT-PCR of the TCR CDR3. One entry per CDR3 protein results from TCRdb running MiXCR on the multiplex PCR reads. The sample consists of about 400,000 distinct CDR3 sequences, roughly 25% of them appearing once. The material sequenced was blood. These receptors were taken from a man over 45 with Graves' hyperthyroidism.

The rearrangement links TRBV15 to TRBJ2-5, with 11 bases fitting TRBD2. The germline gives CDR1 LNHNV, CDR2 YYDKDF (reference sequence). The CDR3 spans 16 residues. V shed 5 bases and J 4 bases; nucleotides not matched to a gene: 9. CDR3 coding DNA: TGTGCCACCAGCGAATTAACTAGCGGGAGTGGAGAGACCCAGTACTTC. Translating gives CATSELTSGSGETQYF.

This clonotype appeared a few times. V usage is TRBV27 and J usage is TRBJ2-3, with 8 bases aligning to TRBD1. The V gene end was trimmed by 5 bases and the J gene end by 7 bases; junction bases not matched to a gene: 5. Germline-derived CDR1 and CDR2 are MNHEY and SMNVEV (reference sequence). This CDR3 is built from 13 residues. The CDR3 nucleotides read TGTGCCAGCAGTCGGACAGGGCCAAATACGCAGTATTTT. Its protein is CASSRTGPNTQYF.

The CDR3 DNA follows: TGTGCCAGCGGACAGGGGGCGAGCACTGAAGCTTTCTTT. It codes for CASGQGASTEAFF. The chain uses TRBV7-3 and TRBJ1-1, with 11 bases identical to TRBD1. Germline lookup yields CDR1 SGHTA and CDR2 FQGTGA. The CDR3 length is 13 residues. V dropped 8 bases and J dropped 4; count of bases not matched to a gene: 3.

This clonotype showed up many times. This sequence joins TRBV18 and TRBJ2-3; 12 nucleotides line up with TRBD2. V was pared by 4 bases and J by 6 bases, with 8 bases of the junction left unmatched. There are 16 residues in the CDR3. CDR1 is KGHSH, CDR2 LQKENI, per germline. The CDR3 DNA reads TGTGCCAGCTCACTAGGACTAGCGGGACACAGTGATACGCAGTATTTT. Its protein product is CASSLGLAGHSDTQYF.

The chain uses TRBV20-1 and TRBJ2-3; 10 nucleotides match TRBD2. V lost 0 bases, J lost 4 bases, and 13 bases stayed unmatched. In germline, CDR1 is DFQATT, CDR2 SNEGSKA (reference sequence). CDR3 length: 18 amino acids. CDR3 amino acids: CSARDPRLSGGRSDTQYF. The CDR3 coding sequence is TGCAGTGCTAGAGATCCGCGGCTTAGCGGGGGGAGATCAGATACGCAGTATTTT.

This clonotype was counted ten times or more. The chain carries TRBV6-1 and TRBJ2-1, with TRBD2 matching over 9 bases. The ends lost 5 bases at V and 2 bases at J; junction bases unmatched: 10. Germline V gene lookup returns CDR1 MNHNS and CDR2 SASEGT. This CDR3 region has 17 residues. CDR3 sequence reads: CASSHSRTSETYNEQFF. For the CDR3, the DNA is TGTGCCAGCAGTCATTCGCGGACTAGCGAAACCTACAATGAGCAGTTCTTC.

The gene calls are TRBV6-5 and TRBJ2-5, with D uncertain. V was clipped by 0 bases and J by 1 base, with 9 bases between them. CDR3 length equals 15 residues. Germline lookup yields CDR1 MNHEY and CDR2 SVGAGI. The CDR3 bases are TGTGCCAGCAGTTACTCGATCCCTACCCAAGAGACCCAGTACTTC. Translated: CASSYSIPTQETQYF.

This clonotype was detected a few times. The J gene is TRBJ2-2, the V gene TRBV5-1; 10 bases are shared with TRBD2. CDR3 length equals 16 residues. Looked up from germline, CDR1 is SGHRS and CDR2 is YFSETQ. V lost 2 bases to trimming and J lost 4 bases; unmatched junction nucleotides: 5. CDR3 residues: CASSFRASGGTGELFF. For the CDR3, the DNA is TGCGCCAGCAGCTTTCGGGCTAGCGGGGGCACCGGGGAGCTGTTTTTT. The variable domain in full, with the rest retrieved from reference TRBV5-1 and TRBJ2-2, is KAGVTQTPRYLIKTRGQQVTLSCSPISGHRSVSWYQQTPGQGLQFLFEYFSETQRNKGNFPGRFSGRQFSNSRSEMNVSTLELGDSALYLCASSFRASGGTGELFFGEGSRLTVL.

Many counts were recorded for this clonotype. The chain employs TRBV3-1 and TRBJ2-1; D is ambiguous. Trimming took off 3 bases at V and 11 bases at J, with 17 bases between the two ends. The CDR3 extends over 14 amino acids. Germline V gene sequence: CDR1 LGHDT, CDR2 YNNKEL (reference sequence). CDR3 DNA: TGTGCCAGCAGCCAGAAGAGGAGTCTCCCTAAGCAGTTCTTC. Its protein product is CASSQKRSLPKQFF.

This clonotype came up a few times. CDR3 region: CASILLSAGDTQYF. The CDR3 DNA reads TGTGCCAGCATTCTACTCAGCGCTGGAGATACGCAGTATTTT. V gene TRBV7-9 combines with J gene TRBJ2-3; no definite D call. CDR1 SEHNR and CDR2 FQNEAQ come from the germline V gene (reference sequence). CDR3 length: 14 amino acids. V lost 7 bases and J lost 5, with 16 bases in between.

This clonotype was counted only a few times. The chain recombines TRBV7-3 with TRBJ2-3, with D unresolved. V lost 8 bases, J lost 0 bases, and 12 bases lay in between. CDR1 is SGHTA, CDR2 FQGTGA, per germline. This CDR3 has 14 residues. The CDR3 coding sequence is TGTGCCAGCGGAGACGGGCCCAGCACAGATACGCAGTATTTT. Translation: CASGDGPSTDTQYF. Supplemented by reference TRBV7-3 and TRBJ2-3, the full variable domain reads GAGVSQTPSNKVTEKGKYVELRCDPISGHTALYWYRQSLGQGPEFLIYFQGTGAADDSGLPNDRFFAVRPEGSVSTLKIQRTERGDSAVYLCASGDGPSTDTQYFGPGTRLTVL.

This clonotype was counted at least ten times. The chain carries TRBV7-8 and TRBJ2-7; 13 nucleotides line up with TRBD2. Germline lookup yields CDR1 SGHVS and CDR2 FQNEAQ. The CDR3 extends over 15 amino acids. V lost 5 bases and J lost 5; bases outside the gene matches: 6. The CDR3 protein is CASSRTSGSIHEQYF. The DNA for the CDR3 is TGTGCCAGCAGCCGGACTAGCGGGAGCATCCACGAGCAGTACTTC. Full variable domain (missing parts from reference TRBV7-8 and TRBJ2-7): GAGVSQSPRYKVAKRGQDVALRCDPISGHVSLFWYQQALGQGPEFLTYFQNEAQLDKSGLPSDRFFAERPEGSVSTLKIQRTQQEDSAVYLCASSRTSGSIHEQYFGPGTRLTVT.

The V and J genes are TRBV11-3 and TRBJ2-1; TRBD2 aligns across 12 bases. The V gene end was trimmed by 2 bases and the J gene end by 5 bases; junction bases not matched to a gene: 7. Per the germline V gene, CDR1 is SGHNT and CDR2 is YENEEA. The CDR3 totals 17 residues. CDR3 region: CASSLKVTSGSNNEQFF. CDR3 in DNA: TGTGCCAGCAGCTTAAAGGTGACTAGCGGGAGCAACAATGAGCAGTTCTTC.

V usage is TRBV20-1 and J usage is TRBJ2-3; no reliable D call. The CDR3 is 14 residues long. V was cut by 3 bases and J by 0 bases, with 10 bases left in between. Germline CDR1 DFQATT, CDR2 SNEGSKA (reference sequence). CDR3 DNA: TGCAGTGCTAGGATGGCAGAAAGCACAGATACGCAGTATTTT. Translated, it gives CSARMAESTDTQYF.

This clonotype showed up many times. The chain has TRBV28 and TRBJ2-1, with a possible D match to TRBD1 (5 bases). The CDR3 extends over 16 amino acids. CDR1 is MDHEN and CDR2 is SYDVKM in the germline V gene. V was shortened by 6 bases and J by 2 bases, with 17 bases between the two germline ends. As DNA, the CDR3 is TGTGCCAGCAGAAGCTCTAGGACACCTCCCTACAATGAGCAGTTCTTC. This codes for CASRSSRTPPYNEQFF.

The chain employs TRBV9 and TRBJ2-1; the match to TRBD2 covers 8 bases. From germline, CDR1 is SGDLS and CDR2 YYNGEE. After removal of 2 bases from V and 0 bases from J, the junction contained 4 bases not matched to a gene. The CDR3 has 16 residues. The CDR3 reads CASSVSGTTSYNEQFF. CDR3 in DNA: TGTGCCAGCAGCGTTAGCGGGACCACCTCCTACAATGAGCAGTTCTTC.